The sequence of this T cell receptor (beta chain) was determined in a study of shared clonotypes between healthy human individuals. Whole-study results and caveats: Memory subsets had estimated richness that was generally smaller than that of naive subsets.

Deep level was the assay's run setting. Original data processing: Filtering differed for immunoSEQ, which gave only junction sequences without quality scores. Method: immunoSEQ multiplex PCR; TCRdb's copy keeps in-frame clones and lacks some. V, J and clone size reflect that table, while D and trimming were determined from the DNA. The sample records 1.6 million or so clones, around 98.5% being singletons. V was cut by 6 bases and J by 4 bases, with 13 bases left in between. CDR1 LNHDA and CDR2 SQIVND come from the germline V gene (reference sequence). The CDR3 covers 14 residues. Points on this clone: Its specificity is unknown.

This receptor was identified in a man aged 25-45 years in good health. The V call is TRBV19, the J call TRBJ1-5; the D gene is possibly TRBD1 (5 bases). Sequencing was performed on naive CD4+ T cells sorted from blood. The subset: CD45RA+ positively selected. The CDR3 here is CASSGDSLNQPQHF. CDR3 in DNA: TGTGCCAGTAGCGGCGACAGCTTAAATCAGCCCCAGCATTTT.